This TCR beta chain was retrieved from a study of blood T cell repertoires in COVID-19. The wider study: Samples came from the United States, Italy and Spain, spanning acute and convalescent COVID-19.

The table lists this clone with a count of one. This CDR3 comprises 16 residues. Trimming removed 0 bases from V and 2 bases from J; junction bases left unmatched: 7. Germline V gene sequence: CDR1 SGDLS, CDR2 YYNGEE. TCRdb keeps only in-frame clones here, not all; method: immunoSEQ multiplex PCR. The profile covers approximately 200,000 clones, with 65% to 85% appearing a single time and about 9.4% taken by the ten largest. The sequence came from a woman older than 75 with acute or convalescent COVID-19. Sequenced material: peripheral blood. The rearrangement uses TRBV9 and TRBJ2-7, with 8 bases lining up with TRBD2. The CDR3 DNA reads TGTGCCAGCAGCGTAGGCAGTAGCGGGGCTACCTACGAGCAGTACTTC. Protein product: CASSVGSSGATYEQYF.